The present T cell receptor (beta chain) was sequenced within a study of metastatic and nonmetastatic thyroid tumors. TCRdb re-analyzed the PCR reads using MiXCR. The table lists under 40,000 clones, approximately 17% of them singletons, with less than 7.5% in the top ten. No patient received treatment before thyroid surgery. Only a few counts were recorded for this clone. The CDR3 sequence is 15 residues long. Germline V gives CDR1 MNHEY, CDR2 SVGAGI. V was shortened by 0 bases and J by 4 bases, with 10 bases between the two germline ends. Sequenced: blood. The J gene is TRBJ1-5, the V gene TRBV6-5, with a weak D call TRBD1 (5 bases). The source of this sequence is a male donor with papillary thyroid cancer or a benign thyroid nodule (not recorded which). Some clones in this sample may be carry-over from other donors' samples. The CDR3 is CASSYSTAGNQPQHF. The DNA of the CDR3 is TGTGCCAGCAGTTACTCGACAGCTGGTAATCAGCCCCAGCATTTT.